What follows describes a single T cell receptor (beta chain). Its specificity is not known. V gave up 4 bases and J gave up 6 bases, with 11 bases separating them. Germline-derived CDR1 and CDR2 are SGHRS and YFSETQ. The CDR3 is made up of 12 amino acids. The data were taken from a study of cytomegalovirus exposure and HLA in healthy donors. The study, taken as a whole, reports: In a later analysis, donors in an Asian-associated ancestry cluster reportedly had fewer N-insertions in productive TCRs than the cohort mean.

The PCR contained 60 Vbeta and 13 Jbeta primers. Source study methods: Later reanalysis found 60 million to 90 million unique TCR beta chains, around 10 million of them shared. This table comes from immunoSEQ multiplex PCR, and its TCRdb copy is limited to in-frame clones, with some not included. The V and J calls and the clone size are those of that table, but D and trimming were determined from the DNA. The data show some 77,000 clones, about 71% seen once. The source is a woman in her 40s in good health and CMV-seronegative. The chain is built from TRBV5-1 and TRBJ2-7; D might be TRBD1 (6 bases). The sequencing input was PBMCs. The CDR3 DNA reads as TGCGCCAGCAGCCGAGGACAGATCGAGCAGTACTTC. It translates to CASSRGQIEQYF.